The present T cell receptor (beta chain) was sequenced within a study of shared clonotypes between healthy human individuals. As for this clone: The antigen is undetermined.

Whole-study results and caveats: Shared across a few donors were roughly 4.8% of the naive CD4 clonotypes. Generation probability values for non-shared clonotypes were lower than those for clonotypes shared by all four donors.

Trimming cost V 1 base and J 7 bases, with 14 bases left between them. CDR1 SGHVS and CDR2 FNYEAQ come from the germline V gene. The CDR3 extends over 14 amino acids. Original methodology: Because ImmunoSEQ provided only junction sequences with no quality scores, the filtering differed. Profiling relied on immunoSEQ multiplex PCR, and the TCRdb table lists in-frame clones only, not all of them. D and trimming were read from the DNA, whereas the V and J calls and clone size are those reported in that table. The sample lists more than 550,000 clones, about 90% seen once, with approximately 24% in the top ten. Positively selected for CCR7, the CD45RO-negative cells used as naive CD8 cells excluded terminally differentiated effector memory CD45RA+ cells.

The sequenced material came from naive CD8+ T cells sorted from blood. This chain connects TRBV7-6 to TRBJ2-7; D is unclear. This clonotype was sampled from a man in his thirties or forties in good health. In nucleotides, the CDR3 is TGTGCCAGCAGCTTAGATTGGCAGCTTAGGGAGCAGTACTTC. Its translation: CASSLDWQLREQYF.